This TCR beta chain was obtained from a study of shared clonotypes between healthy human individuals. CDR3 length: 16 residues. Germline CDR1 reads MNHEY; CDR2 reads SMNVEV (reference sequence). V lost 2 bases and J 5 bases, leaving 16 bases between the germline ends. TCRdb's table, derived via immunoSEQ multiplex PCR, lists solely in-frame clones and lacks some. The sample contains around 1.9 million clones, just over 90% of which appear only once. Cells designated naive CD8 were CD45RO-negative and were positively selected for CCR7, with terminally differentiated effector memory CD45RA+ cells excluded.

Sequenced: naive CD8+ T cells from PBMCs. This sequence joins TRBV27 and TRBJ2-1, with D possibly being TRBD1 or TRBD2 (7 bases each). The receptor's source is a man between 18 and 35 years old in good health. Some clones in this sample may be carry-over from other donors' samples. The CDR3 DNA is TGTGCCAGCAGTTTAAGGGGGCTAGCGGCCAACAATGAGCAGTTCTTC. Its protein product is CASSLRGLAANNEQFF.